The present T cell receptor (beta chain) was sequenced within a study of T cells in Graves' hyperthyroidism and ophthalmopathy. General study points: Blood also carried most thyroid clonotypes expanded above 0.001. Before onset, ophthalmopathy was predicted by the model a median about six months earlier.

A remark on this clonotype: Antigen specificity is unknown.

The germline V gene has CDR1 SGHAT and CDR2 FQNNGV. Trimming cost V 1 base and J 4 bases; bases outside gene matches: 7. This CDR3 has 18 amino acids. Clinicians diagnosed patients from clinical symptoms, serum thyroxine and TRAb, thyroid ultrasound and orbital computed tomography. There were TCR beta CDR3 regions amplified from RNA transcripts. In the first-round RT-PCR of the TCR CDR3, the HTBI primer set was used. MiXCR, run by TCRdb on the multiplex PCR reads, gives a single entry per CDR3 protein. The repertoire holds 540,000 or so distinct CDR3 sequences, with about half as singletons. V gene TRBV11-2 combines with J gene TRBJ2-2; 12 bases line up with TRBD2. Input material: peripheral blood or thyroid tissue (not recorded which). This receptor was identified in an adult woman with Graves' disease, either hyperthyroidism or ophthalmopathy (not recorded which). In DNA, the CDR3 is TGTGCCAGCAGCTTAGGACCTCTAGCGGGAGGGGGCACCGGGGAGCTGTTTTTT. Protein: CASSLGPLAGGGTGELFF.